This TCR beta chain originates from a study of T cells in Graves' hyperthyroidism and ophthalmopathy. Study-wide findings and caveats: With a median lead of around 6.7 months before onset, the model predicted ophthalmopathy. Most thyroid clonotypes expanded above 0.001 were also detected in blood.

Duration under 3 months, a NOSPECS grade of at least 4, and a Clinical Activity Score of at least 3 characterized the ophthalmopathy patients. Clinical symptoms, serum thyroxine and TRAb, thyroid ultrasound and orbital computed tomography together formed the diagnostic basis. The TCR beta CDR3 regions underwent amplification using RNA transcripts as the source. HTBI primers were the set used in a first-round RT-PCR of the TCR CDR3. TCRdb independently ran MiXCR on the multiplex PCR reads; one entry per CDR3 protein. The data show roughly 500,000 distinct CDR3 sequences, approximately 25% seen once. A single count supports this clonotype. Its antigen is as yet unknown. This CDR3 spans 13 amino acids. V was pared by 3 bases and J by 5 bases, with 10 bases between. The germline CDR1 and CDR2 sequences are GTSNPN and SVGIG (reference sequence).

The chain couples TRBV30 to TRBJ2-2; D is possibly TRBD1 (5 bases). The specimen sequenced was blood. This clonotype originated in a woman aged 25-40 years with Graves' ophthalmopathy. The CDR3 loop reads CAWSRVRTGELFF. Here the CDR3 DNA reads TGTGCCTGGAGCAGGGTACGGACCGGGGAGCTGTTTTTT.